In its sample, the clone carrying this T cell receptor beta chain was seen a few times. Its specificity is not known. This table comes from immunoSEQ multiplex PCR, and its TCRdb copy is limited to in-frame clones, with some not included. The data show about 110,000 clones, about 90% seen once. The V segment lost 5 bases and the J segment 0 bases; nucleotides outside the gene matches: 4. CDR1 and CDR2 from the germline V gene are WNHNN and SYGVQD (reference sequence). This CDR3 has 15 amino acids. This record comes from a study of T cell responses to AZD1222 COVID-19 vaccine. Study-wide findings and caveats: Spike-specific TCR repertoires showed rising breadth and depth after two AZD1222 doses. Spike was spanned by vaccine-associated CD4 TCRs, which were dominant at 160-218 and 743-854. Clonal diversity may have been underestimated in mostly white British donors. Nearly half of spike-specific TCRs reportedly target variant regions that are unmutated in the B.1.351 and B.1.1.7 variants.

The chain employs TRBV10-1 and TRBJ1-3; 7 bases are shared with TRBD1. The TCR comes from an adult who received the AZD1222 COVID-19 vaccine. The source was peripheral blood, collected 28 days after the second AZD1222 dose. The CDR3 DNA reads TGCGCCAGCAGTACAGACAGGGCCTCTGGAAACACCATATATTTT. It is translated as CASSTDRASGNTIYF.